One and the same sample provided the 29 T cell receptor beta chains below, sequenced in a study of shared clonotypes between healthy human individuals. Libraries were prepared by immunoSEQ multiplex PCR; TCRdb keeps only in-frame clonotypes and omits some of them. This table holds over 1.4 million clones, roughly 96% found once. Sequenced: naive CD4+ T cells sorted from blood. The subset here: CD45RA+ positively selected. The receptors were sampled from a man in his thirties or forties in good health.

This rearrangement joins TRBV27 to TRBJ2-6, with TRBD2 matching 13 bases. The CDR3 spans 18 residues. Germline values: CDR1 MNHEY, CDR2 SMNVEV (reference sequence). V was clipped by 5 bases and J by 4 bases; unmatched bases: 8. The CDR3 DNA is TGTGCCAGCAGTCTGGGACTAGCGGGATGGGGGGGGGCCAACGTCCTGACTTTC. Its protein product is CASSLGLAGWGGANVLTF.

Of note for this clone: This sample also contains other DNA sequences that code for the same CDR3. The V gene is TRBV18, the J gene TRBJ2-7; 7 bases fit TRBD2. The germline CDR1 and CDR2 sequences are KGHSH and LQKENI. Trimming took 3 bases from V and 5 from J; bases not matched to a gene: 4. This CDR3 spans 13 amino acids. This CDR3 is CASSPTSDHEQYF. The CDR3 nucleotides read TGTGCCAGCTCACCCACTAGCGACCACGAGCAGTACTTC.

The gene calls are TRBV5-4 and TRBJ2-1; 8 bases are shared with TRBD1. The V and J ends lost 1 base and 5 bases, in that order; junction bases with no gene match: 8. Germline V gene lookup returns CDR1 SGHNT and CDR2 YYREEE (reference sequence). This CDR3 spans 16 amino acids. CDR3 region: CASSLPGQARNNEQFF. Here the CDR3 DNA reads TGTGCCAGCAGCTTGCCGGGACAGGCCCGCAACAATGAGCAGTTCTTC.

The chain has TRBV30 and TRBJ2-2; D is unresolved. Germline loops: CDR1 GTSNPN, CDR2 SVGIG (reference sequence). V lost 0 bases to trimming and J lost 0 bases, with 11 bases between them. The CDR3 is made up of 16 amino acids. For the CDR3, the DNA is TGTGCCTGGAGTGTAAGGTGGGAAGCGAACACCGGGGAGCTGTTTTTT. Its protein product is CAWSVRWEANTGELFF.

J is TRBJ2-1 and V is TRBV10-2; TRBD2 matches at 13 bases. V lost 6 bases, J lost 8 bases, and 7 bases stayed unmatched. Germline values: CDR1 WSHSY, CDR2 SAAADI. This CDR3 spans 15 amino acids. The CDR3 DNA reads as TGCGCCAGCAGGCCCGGGACTAGCGGGACCTATGAGCAGTTCTTC. The encoded protein is CASRPGTSGTYEQFF.

This clone was seen just once. This rearrangement joins TRBV28 to TRBJ2-7, with 10 positions matching TRBD1. Germline lookup yields CDR1 MDHEN and CDR2 SYDVKM. The V and J ends lost 5 bases and 5 bases, in that order; junction bases with no gene match: 9. CDR3 length equals 15 residues. The CDR3 reads CASSPRDRGSNEQYF. The CDR3 bases are TGTGCCAGCAGTCCCCGGGACAGGGGAAGTAACGAGCAGTACTTC.

V and J are TRBV6-1 and TRBJ2-1; D not certain. Germline V CDR1 and CDR2: MNHNS, SASEGT. Trimming took off 8 bases at V and 0 bases at J, with 14 bases between the two ends. The CDR3 contains 15 residues. This chain's CDR3 is CASGINPSSYNEQFF. The CDR3 DNA sequence: TGTGCCAGCGGTATAAATCCGAGCTCCTACAATGAGCAGTTCTTC.

The chain has TRBV9 and TRBJ2-4, with TRBD1 matching over 9 bases. Germline V gene lookup returns CDR1 SGDLS and CDR2 YYNGEE. The junction had 10 bases not matched to a gene; V was cut back by 3 bases and J by 9 bases. The CDR3 spans 15 residues. The CDR3 spells CASSATGTGRSIQYF. CDR3 bases: TGTGCCAGCAGCGCAACCGGGACAGGGAGGAGCATTCAGTACTTC. Using reference TRBV9 and TRBJ2-4 for the parts outside the CDR3, the full variable domain is DSGVTQTPKHLITATGQRVTLRCSPRSGDLSVYWYQQSLDQGLQFLIQYYNGEERAKGNILERFSAQQFPDLHSELNLSSLELGDSALYFCASSATGTGRSIQYFGAGTRLSVL.

This rearrangement joins TRBV7-2 to TRBJ2-7; TRBD2 agrees at 8 bases. CDR3 size: 16 residues. Germline CDR1 reads SGHTA; CDR2 reads FQGNSA. The J segment lost 2 bases and the V segment lost 2 bases, leaving 8 bases of the junction unmatched. CDR3 sequence (DNA): TGTGCCAGCAGCTTAACCCCTTTAGCGGGAACCTACGAGCAGTACTTC. Its protein is CASSLTPLAGTYEQYF.

This clone was found once. This chain connects TRBV5-1 to TRBJ2-1; D may be TRBD2 (5 bases). The CDR3 has 14 residues. Germline values: CDR1 SGHRS, CDR2 YFSETQ. V dropped 4 bases and J dropped 7 bases, with 15 bases sitting between them. The CDR3 spells CASSPGLPGNEQFF. The CDR3 nucleotides read TGCGCCAGCAGCCCGGGGTTACCGGGTAATGAGCAGTTCTTC.

The chain combines TRBV18 with TRBJ2-1; 9 nucleotides align to TRBD1. Germline V lookup: CDR1 KGHSH, CDR2 LQKENI. The CDR3 contains 11 residues. The V segment lost 8 bases and the J segment 9 bases; nucleotides outside the gene matches: 2. The chain's CDR3 is CASRDRAEQFF. The DNA of the CDR3 is TGTGCCAGCAGGGACAGGGCTGAGCAGTTCTTC.

The rearrangement links TRBV28 to TRBJ2-7; possibly TRBD2 for D (6 bases). Germline V gene data show CDR1 as MDHEN and CDR2 as SYDVKM. The CDR3 is 17 amino acids. The V and J ends lost 3 bases and 5 bases respectively, with 23 bases between them. CDR3 sequence reads: CASSFPRTGAREDEQYF. CDR3 nucleotide sequence: TGTGCCAGCAGTTTCCCCAGAACCGGGGCCAGGGAGGACGAGCAGTACTTC.

This rearrangement joins TRBV6-5 to TRBJ1-1; tentatively, D is TRBD1 (5 bases). Looked up from germline, CDR1 is MNHEY and CDR2 is SVGAGI. The CDR3 is 13 amino acids. V lost 5 bases, J lost 2 bases, and 9 bases lay in between. The CDR3 DNA follows: TGTGCCAGCAGTCACGGGGCTAACACTGAAGCTTTCTTT. Translation: CASSHGANTEAFF.

For this clone: A junction end diverges from the germline sequence, so it may reflect a read error. The chain joins TRBV7-7 to TRBJ2-1; D is unclear. Germline loops: CDR1 SSHAT, CDR2 FNYEAQ (reference sequence). The CDR3 contains 14 residues. As DNA, the CDR3 is TGTGCTAGCAGCCCGGACCTAAAACGCAATGAGCAGTTCTTC. Translation gives CASSPDLKRNEQFF.

The chain carries TRBV9 and TRBJ2-2; 9 bases map to TRBD2. Germline V gene lookup returns CDR1 SGDLS and CDR2 YYNGEE. With V trimmed by 1 base and J by 7 bases, 8 bases remained unmatched. The CDR3 contains 16 residues. CDR3: CASSVSSGRLDGELFF. The CDR3, as DNA: TGTGCCAGCAGCGTAAGTAGCGGGAGACTGGACGGGGAGCTGTTTTTT.

This chain connects TRBV6-5 to TRBJ1-5; a possible D gene is TRBD1 (6 bases). Trimming left V 6 bases short and J 5 bases short, with 17 bases between. Germline values: CDR1 MNHEY, CDR2 SVGAGI. The CDR3 has 15 residues. The CDR3 reads CASSVTWGADQPQHF. The CDR3 bases are TGTGCCAGCAGCGTAACTTGGGGGGCGGATCAGCCCCAGCATTTT.

The rearrangement uses TRBV5-6 and TRBJ2-5; 7 nucleotides line up with TRBD2. Germline trimming cut 4 bases from V and 4 bases from J; bases unmatched to any gene: 13. Germline loops: CDR1 SGHDT, CDR2 YYEEEE. The CDR3 is 16 residues long. The CDR3 is CASSELGGESRETQYF. The CDR3 region has the DNA TGTGCCAGCAGCGAACTTGGGGGGGAAAGTCGAGAGACCCAGTACTTC.

The chain has TRBV7-2 and TRBJ1-3; no clear D. V lost 0 bases to trimming and J lost 0 bases, with 9 bases between them. The CDR3 length is 16 residues. The germline V gene encodes CDR1 SGHTA and CDR2 FQGNSA. The CDR3 sequence is CASSLAPTDSGNTIYF. The CDR3 nucleotides read TGTGCCAGCAGCTTAGCCCCCACAGACTCTGGAAACACCATATATTTT.

The chain combines TRBV28 with TRBJ1-1, with D possibly TRBD1 on 6 matching bases. Germline V gene lookup returns CDR1 MDHEN and CDR2 SYDVKM. V was clipped by 7 bases and J by 0 bases, with 18 bases between them. This CDR3 region has 16 residues. CDR3 amino acids: CASTKWGARVNTEAFF. The CDR3 DNA follows: TGTGCCAGCACAAAATGGGGGGCCAGGGTGAACACTGAAGCTTTCTTT.

V and J are TRBV19 and TRBJ2-5, with a tentative D call TRBD2 (5 bases). V dropped 5 bases and J dropped 5 bases, with 15 bases sitting between them. Germline V CDR1 and CDR2: LNHDA, SQIVND (reference sequence). The CDR3 has 14 residues. The CDR3 DNA reads as TGTGCCAGTAGTGGAGGCGGGCGATGGGAGACCCAGTACTTC. This translates into CASSGGGRWETQYF.

The chain couples TRBV30 to TRBJ2-7; 13 bases map to TRBD2. V dropped 2 bases and J dropped 3; count of bases not matched to a gene: 7. The CDR3 consists of 16 residues. Per the germline V gene, CDR1 is GTSNPN and CDR2 is SVGIG (reference sequence). CDR3 coding DNA: TGTGCCTGGAGTACCCGGACTAGCGGGAGTGTCTACGAGCAGTACTTC. Protein sequence: CAWSTRTSGSVYEQYF.

The chain employs TRBV5-1 and TRBJ2-1; 10 bases fit TRBD2. CDR3 length: 19 residues. The germline V gene has CDR1 SGHRS and CDR2 YFSETQ. Trimming cost V 2 bases and J 0 bases; bases outside gene matches: 11. In DNA, the CDR3 is TGCGCCAGCAGCTTACCCGCTAGCGGGAGACCCCTCTCCTACAATGAGCAGTTCTTC. It translates to CASSLPASGRPLSYNEQFF.

This clone has only one observation. The J gene is TRBJ1-4, the V gene TRBV5-4; D might be TRBD1 (5 bases). V shed 0 bases and J shed 3 bases, with 9 bases lying between them. The length of the CDR3 is 15 residues. The germline CDR1 and CDR2 sequences are SGHNT and YYREEE (reference sequence). CDR3 sequence (DNA): TGTGCCAGCAGCTTGGGGGGGGTGTCTAATGAAAAACTGTTTTTT. The encoded protein is CASSLGGVSNEKLFF.

V gene TRBV5-5 combines with J gene TRBJ2-3; 9 nucleotides align to TRBD1. Germline V gene lookup returns CDR1 SGHKS and CDR2 YYEKEE (reference sequence). V trimming: 0 bases; J trimming: 3 bases; junction bases outside the gene matches: 5. There are 16 residues in the CDR3. CDR3 protein: CASSLETGTGTDTQYF. As DNA, the CDR3 is TGTGCCAGCAGCTTGGAAACCGGGACAGGGACAGATACGCAGTATTTT. Full variable domain (rest looked up from reference TRBV5-5 and TRBJ2-3): DAGVTQSPTHLIKTRGQQVTLRCSPISGHKSVSWYQQVLGQGPQFIFQYYEKEERGRGNFPDRFSARQFPNYSSELNVNALLLGDSALYLCASSLETGTGTDTQYFGPGTRLTVL.

The chain uses TRBV7-2 and TRBJ2-1; unclear D gene. Germline V gene lookup returns CDR1 SGHTA and CDR2 FQGNSA. Deletions cut 6 bases from V and 3 bases from J, with 3 bases between. CDR3 length: 11 amino acids. The CDR3 sequence: CASRYYNEQFF. In DNA form, the CDR3 reads TGTGCCAGCAGATACTACAATGAGCAGTTCTTC. Drawing the rest from reference TRBV7-2 and TRBJ2-1, the complete variable domain is GAGVSQSPSNKVTEKGKDVELRCDPISGHTALYWYRQSLGQGLEFLIYFQGNSAPDKSGLPSDRFSAERTGGSVSTLTIQRTQQEDSAVYLCASRYYNEQFFGPGTRLTVL.

CDR3 sequence (DNA): TGTGCCAGCAGTGGCGGGACTAGCGGGAGAGGGGGCTACAATGAGCAGTTCTTC. The encoded protein is CASSGGTSGRGGYNEQFF. The rearrangement links TRBV6-1 to TRBJ2-1; 14 bases map to TRBD2. The CDR3 has 18 residues. The trim removed 4 bases at V and 3 bases at J, leaving 8 bases unmatched. From germline, CDR1 is MNHNS and CDR2 SASEGT.

As for this clone: The sample contains more than one DNA sequence encoding this CDR3. The V call is TRBV5-1, the J call TRBJ2-7, with D unclear. Trimming stripped 2 bases from V and 2 bases from J, with 5 bases between. The CDR3 runs to 12 residues. Germline CDR1 and CDR2: SGHRS and YFSETQ. The chain's CDR3 is CASSLTAYEQYF. Written as DNA, the CDR3 is TGCGCCAGCAGCTTAACAGCCTACGAGCAGTACTTC.

The chain joins TRBV2 to TRBJ1-1; TRBD1 matches at 10 bases. CDR1 and CDR2 (germline): SNHLY, FYNNEI. V shed 7 bases and J 6 bases; nucleotides not matched to a gene: 5. The length of the CDR3 is 13 residues. This chain's CDR3 is CASNGQGGPEAFF. CDR3 nucleotide sequence: TGTGCCAGCAACGGACAGGGGGGACCTGAAGCTTTCTTT. Full variable domain (rest looked up from reference TRBV2 and TRBJ1-1): EPEVTQTPSHQVTQMGQEVILRCVPISNHLYFYWYRQILGQKVEFLVSFYNNEISEKSEIFDDQFSVERPDGSNFTLKIRSTKLEDSAMYFCASNGQGGPEAFFGQGTRLTVV.

The V and J genes are TRBV11-2 and TRBJ2-1, with TRBD2 matching over 10 bases. Trimming removed 3 bases from V and 9 bases from J; junction bases left unmatched: 8. Germline loops: CDR1 SGHAT, CDR2 FQNNGV. The CDR3 runs 15 residues. The CDR3 protein is CASSLQREGRGEQFF. For the CDR3, the DNA is TGTGCCAGCAGCTTGCAGCGGGAGGGCCGGGGTGAGCAGTTCTTC. Drawing the rest from reference TRBV11-2 and TRBJ2-1, the complete variable domain is EAGVAQSPRYKIIEKRQSVAFWCNPISGHATLYWYQQILGQGPKLLIQFQNNGVVDDSQLPKDRFSAERLKGVDSTLKIQPAKLEDSAVYLCASSLQREGRGEQFFGPGTRLTVL.